Below, 32 T cell receptor beta chains from the same sample are listed, as sequenced in a study of blood T cell repertoires in COVID-19. Using immunoSEQ multiplex PCR, the repertoire was profiled, and TCRdb retains in-frame clones only, with some absent. The sample includes roughly 200,000 clones, 88% of them seen just once. Specimen: peripheral blood. The receptor set was obtained from a man between 70 and 80 years old with acute or convalescent COVID-19.

There are a few counts of this clone. The J gene is TRBJ1-5, the V gene TRBV28; a weak D match, TRBD1 (6 bases). This CDR3 comprises 17 residues. Germline CDR1 reads MDHEN; CDR2 reads SYDVKM. The V and J ends lost 3 bases and 3 bases respectively, with 18 bases between them. The CDR3 sequence is CASSFRPTGLNNQPQHF. For the CDR3, the DNA is TGTGCCAGCAGTTTCAGGCCGACAGGTTTAAACAATCAGCCCCAGCATTTT.

This chain links TRBV6-6 with TRBJ2-3; no firm D call. Germline CDR1 reads MNHNY; CDR2 reads SVGAGI (reference sequence). The CDR3 contains 14 residues. V was clipped by 2 bases and J by 3 bases, with 9 bases between them. The CDR3 sequence is CASSYPARTDTQYF. In DNA, the CDR3 is TGTGCCAGCAGTTACCCCGCCAGGACAGATACGCAGTATTTT.

Worth noting for this clone: Other DNA sequences of this sample code for an identical CDR3. The chain carries TRBV5-1 and TRBJ2-5; no clear D gene. The CDR3 extends over 14 amino acids. Germline V gene data show CDR1 as SGHRS and CDR2 as YFSETQ. Trimming removed 1 base from V and 0 bases from J, with 7 bases in between. CDR3 in amino acids: CASSLSGNQETQYF. The CDR3 DNA follows: TGCGCCAGCAGCTTGTCTGGCAACCAAGAGACCCAGTACTTC.

This clone came up once. V gene TRBV4-1 combines with J gene TRBJ2-3, with TRBD2 matching over 10 bases. This CDR3 has 17 residues. Germline V gene data show CDR1 as MGHRA and CDR2 as YSYEKL. V shed 2 bases and J 3 bases; nucleotides not matched to a gene: 8. The CDR3 loop reads CASSQRRSSGGTDTQYF. CDR3 bases: TGCGCCAGCAGCCAACGCAGATCTAGCGGGGGAACAGATACGCAGTATTTT.

V gene TRBV3-1 (or the pseudogene TRBV3-2) combines with J gene TRBJ1-1; D is possibly TRBD1 (5 bases). V shed 4 bases and J shed 0 bases, with 9 bases lying between them. Germline CDR1 is LGHDT and CDR2 is YNNKEL (reference sequence). This CDR3 contains 14 residues. CDR3 in amino acids: CASSPRELNTEAFF. CDR3 nucleotide sequence: TGTGCCAGCAGCCCCAGGGAATTGAACACTGAAGCTTTCTTT.

This clone has only a few counts. The chain joins TRBV28 to TRBJ2-5; 13 nucleotides line up with TRBD2. Germline V gene data show CDR1 as MDHEN and CDR2 as SYDVKM. V lost 5 bases to trimming and J lost 4 bases; unmatched junction nucleotides: 7. The CDR3 length is 16 residues. CDR3 DNA sequence: TGTGCCAGCAGTGATTTCTGGACTAGCGGGAGAGAGACCCAGTACTTC. Its protein is CASSDFWTSGRETQYF.

This sequence joins TRBV2 and TRBJ1-1; no firm D call. Germline V CDR1 and CDR2: SNHLY, FYNNEI. The V gene lost 7 bases and the J gene lost 0 bases, with 9 bases spanning the gap. CDR3 size: 13 residues. The CDR3 DNA sequence: TGTGCCAGCAAAACGGTATTGAACACTGAAGCTTTCTTT. This translates into CASKTVLNTEAFF.

The chain couples TRBV19 to TRBJ2-7; 8 nucleotides match TRBD2. The germline gives CDR1 LNHDA, CDR2 SQIVND (reference sequence). V trimming: 5 bases; J trimming: 6 bases; junction bases outside the gene matches: 9. The CDR3 has 14 residues. As DNA, the CDR3 is TGTGCCAGTAGTTCCCGGGGGGGGATTAGCGAGCAGTACTTC. Translated: CASSSRGGISEQYF. Combining the CDR3 with reference TRBV19 and TRBJ2-7 gives the whole variable domain DGGITQSPKYLFRKEGQNVTLSCEQNLNHDAMYWYRQDPGQGLRLIYYSQIVNDFQKGDIAEGYSVSREKKESFPLTVTSAQKNPTAFYLCASSSRGGISEQYFGPGTRLTVT.

This clone showed up just a few times. The chain combines TRBV2 with TRBJ2-7; 7 nucleotides align to TRBD2. Looked up from germline, CDR1 is SNHLY and CDR2 is FYNNEI. There are 14 residues in the CDR3. The V segment lost 6 bases and the J segment 6 bases; nucleotides outside the gene matches: 11. CDR3: CASSKSGINLEQYF. The DNA for the CDR3 is TGTGCCAGCAGCAAGAGCGGGATCAATCTCGAGCAGTACTTC.

The J gene is TRBJ2-1, the V gene TRBV18; tentatively, D is TRBD2 (6 bases). Germline CDR1 reads KGHSH; CDR2 reads LQKENI. The CDR3 contains 15 residues. V lost 5 bases and J 6 bases, leaving 17 bases between the germline ends. CDR3 nucleotide sequence: TGTGCCAGCTCAATCCGGGACTCCCGAGTCAATGAGCAGTTCTTC. Translation: CASSIRDSRVNEQFF.

This clone was seen a single time. V gene TRBV5-4 combines with J gene TRBJ2-7; TRBD2 might be the D (6 bases). The V and J ends lost 4 bases and 0 bases respectively, with 14 bases between them. The germline gives CDR1 SGHNT, CDR2 YYREEE (reference sequence). This CDR3 spans 15 amino acids. CDR3 bases: TGTGCCAGCAGCCTGAGGGGACTTAGCTCCTACGAGCAGTACTTC. Translating it yields CASSLRGLSSYEQYF.

The chain recombines TRBV28 with TRBJ1-5, with D hard to call. This CDR3 has 14 residues. V was pared by 3 bases and J by 3 bases, with 9 bases between. Germline-derived CDR1 and CDR2 are MDHEN and SYDVKM. The CDR3 sequence is CASSFSPSNQPQHF. For the CDR3, the DNA is TGTGCCAGCAGTTTTAGCCCGTCCAATCAGCCCCAGCATTTT.

The genes are TRBV6-2 or TRBV6-3 and TRBJ1-5; D is unclear. CDR1 is MNHEY, CDR2 SVGEGT, per germline. V was pared by 0 bases and J by 1 base, with 10 bases between. This CDR3 is built from 16 residues. CDR3 sequence: CASSYSRTSSNQPQHF. The CDR3 region has the DNA TGTGCCAGCAGTTACTCGAGAACTTCGAGCAATCAGCCCCAGCATTTT.

This chain connects TRBV19 to TRBJ1-6; 9 bases fit TRBD1. Germline-derived CDR1 and CDR2 are LNHDA and SQIVND (reference sequence). This CDR3 contains 15 residues. V was pared by 5 bases and J by 10 bases, with 9 bases of the junction left unmatched. The CDR3 here is CASSAGTGLGSPLHF. DNA of the CDR3: TGTGCCAGTAGTGCCGGGACAGGGCTTGGGTCACCCCTCCACTTT.

The CDR3: CATSRAQTEAFF. As DNA, the CDR3 is TGTGCCACCAGCAGAGCTCAGACTGAAGCTTTCTTT. The rearrangement joins TRBV15 to TRBJ1-1; no clear D. V was trimmed by 1 base and J by 5 bases, leaving 5 bases between them. The CDR3 has 12 residues. Germline values: CDR1 LNHNV, CDR2 YYDKDF (reference sequence).

This sequence joins TRBV12-3 or TRBV12-4 and TRBJ2-3; 7 nucleotides line up with TRBD1. The CDR3 length is 12 residues. Trimming removed 3 bases from V and 6 bases from J; junction bases left unmatched: 0. CDR3: CASSLTGDTQYF. The CDR3 DNA sequence: TGTGCCAGCAGTTTGACAGGGGATACGCAGTATTTT.

The chain employs TRBV27 and TRBJ1-1, with 8 bases matching TRBD1. From germline, CDR1 is MNHEY and CDR2 SMNVEV (reference sequence). The CDR3 is made up of 16 amino acids. V lost 2 bases, J lost 4 bases, and 9 bases stayed unmatched. DNA for the CDR3: TGTGCCAGCAGTTTAAGGATACAGGGGGGCGGCACTGAAGCTTTCTTT. As protein: CASSLRIQGGGTEAFF.

This chain joins TRBV5-1 and TRBJ2-1; TRBD2 matches 7 bases. The CDR3 contains 17 residues. Unmatched junction bases numbered 9, after V lost 3 bases and J lost 0 bases. Germline V lookup: CDR1 SGHRS, CDR2 YFSETQ. The CDR3 nucleotides read TGCGCCAGCAGCTCAGGTAGCGGGCTGAGCTCCTACAATGAGCAGTTCTTC. This sequence encodes CASSSGSGLSSYNEQFF.

The chain uses TRBV7-7 and TRBJ2-1, with 8 bases identical to TRBD1. The germline V gene encodes CDR1 SSHAT and CDR2 FNYEAQ (reference sequence). The CDR3 has 16 residues. Trimming took 5 bases from V and 3 from J; bases not matched to a gene: 9. CDR3 loop: CASSPRTGLSYNEQFF. The CDR3 DNA reads as TGTGCCAGCAGCCCCAGGACAGGGCTAAGCTACAATGAGCAGTTCTTC.

This rearrangement joins TRBV18 to TRBJ1-1, with a possible D match to TRBD1 (5 bases). V shed 2 bases and J shed 0 bases, with 13 bases lying between them. Germline V gene lookup returns CDR1 KGHSH and CDR2 LQKENI. This CDR3 region has 16 residues. The DNA for the CDR3 is TGTGCCAGCTCACCAAATGAGGCAGGGATGAACACTGAAGCTTTCTTT. This gives the protein CASSPNEAGMNTEAFF.

This chain joins TRBV6-4 and TRBJ2-3; a possible D gene is TRBD1 (5 bases). This CDR3 contains 13 residues. V was cut by 10 bases and J by 5 bases, with 16 bases left in between. Germline V gene lookup returns CDR1 MRHNA and CDR2 SNTAGT. In DNA form, the CDR3 reads TGTGCCACCCGGGCTGTAGGGGAAGATACGCAGTATTTT. This encodes CATRAVGEDTQYF.

The rearrangement uses TRBV10-3 and TRBJ1-3; D is unresolved. V was trimmed by 5 bases and J by 0 bases, leaving 17 bases between them. The CDR3 has 17 amino acids. Germline V gives CDR1 ENHRY, CDR2 SYGVKD. The CDR3 sequence: CAISNKGGQHSGNTIYF. The CDR3 DNA sequence: TGTGCCATCAGTAATAAAGGAGGGCAGCACTCTGGAAACACCATATATTTT.

This rearrangement joins TRBV19 to TRBJ2-6; 7 bases match TRBD1. CDR1 LNHDA and CDR2 SQIVND come from the germline V gene (reference sequence). The J segment lost 2 bases and the V segment lost 7 bases, leaving 5 bases of the junction unmatched. This CDR3 spans 15 amino acids. The CDR3 reads CASIKGAAGANVLTF. CDR3 bases: TGTGCCAGTATTAAGGGGGCAGCTGGGGCCAACGTCCTGACTTTC.

This chain links TRBV2 with TRBJ1-6; D is unclear. Germline V gene lookup returns CDR1 SNHLY and CDR2 FYNNEI. The CDR3 has 15 amino acids. The V end was cut by 10 bases, the J end by 1 base, with 14 bases between. The CDR3 sequence is CATEQGRSYNSPLHF. CDR3 in DNA: TGTGCCACCGAACAAGGGAGGTCCTATAATTCACCCCTCCACTTT.

This sequence joins TRBV7-8 and TRBJ2-2; 9 bases agree with TRBD2. J gave up 8 bases and V 5 bases, and 9 bases lay outside the gene matches. CDR3 length: 15 amino acids. Looked up from germline, CDR1 is SGHVS and CDR2 is FQNEAQ. The CDR3 DNA reads TGTGCCAGCAGCCCCGGGCTAGCGGGAATAGGGGAGCTGTTTTTT. Residues: CASSPGLAGIGELFF.

This clone was seen only a few times. The gene calls are TRBV7-6 and TRBJ2-3; D unresolved. The CDR3 contains 13 residues. Trimming shortened V by 2 bases and J by 4 bases, and 7 bases separated the two germline ends. Germline V CDR1 and CDR2: SGHVS, FNYEAQ. CDR3 protein: CASSLYLADTQYF. CDR3 sequence (DNA): TGTGCCAGCAGCTTATACTTGGCAGATACGCAGTATTTT.

The chain has TRBV19 and TRBJ1-5; 8 bases fit TRBD1. The germline V gene has CDR1 LNHDA and CDR2 SQIVND (reference sequence). The CDR3 covers 18 residues. Trimming removed 4 bases from V and 2 bases from J; junction bases left unmatched: 13. The CDR3 is CASSKYDQDRAGNQPQHF. The CDR3 DNA reads as TGTGCCAGTAGTAAGTACGACCAGGACAGGGCTGGCAATCAGCCCCAGCATTTT.

The J gene is TRBJ2-1, the V gene TRBV5-1, with TRBD1 matching over 11 bases. This CDR3 is 16 amino acids long. Germline values: CDR1 SGHRS, CDR2 YFSETQ. V trimming: 4 bases; J trimming: 8 bases; junction bases outside the gene matches: 11. The CDR3, as DNA: TGCGCCAGCAGCGACCCGGGACAGGGGGTAAGATATGAGCAGTTCTTC. Protein product: CASSDPGQGVRYEQFF.

The chain combines TRBV5-6 with TRBJ1-2, with 7 nucleotides matching TRBD1. V dropped 0 bases and J dropped 6; count of bases not matched to a gene: 8. Looked up from germline, CDR1 is SGHDT and CDR2 is YYEEEE. The CDR3 runs 15 residues. The CDR3, as DNA: TGTGCCAGCAGCTTGGACACCGGGACAGTCAATGGCTACACCTTC. As protein: CASSLDTGTVNGYTF.

The chain carries TRBV15 and TRBJ2-7, with D hard to call. Germline loops: CDR1 LNHNV, CDR2 YYDKDF (reference sequence). Trimming cost V 0 bases and J 1 base, with 10 bases left between them. The CDR3 contains 15 residues. CDR3 sequence (DNA): TGTGCCACCAGCAGAGAGAAGTACAGTTCCTACGAGCAGTACTTC. Its protein is CATSREKYSSYEQYF.

This clone showed up just once. This chain connects TRBV2 to TRBJ1-4; D ambiguous. V was shortened by 9 bases and J by 2 bases, with 10 bases between the two germline ends. Germline lookup yields CDR1 SNHLY and CDR2 FYNNEI. The CDR3 length is 13 residues. DNA of the CDR3: TGTGCCAGATCCAATCCCACTAATGAAAAACTGTTTTTT. It encodes CARSNPTNEKLFF.

CDR3 in DNA: TGTGCCAGTAGTCCAACTGGGGCCAACGTCCTGACTTTC. Protein: CASSPTGANVLTF. The V call is TRBV19, the J call TRBJ2-6, with D unresolved. The CDR3 extends over 13 amino acids. Germline loops: CDR1 LNHDA, CDR2 SQIVND (reference sequence). V was shortened by 5 bases and J by 2 bases, with 4 bases between the two germline ends.